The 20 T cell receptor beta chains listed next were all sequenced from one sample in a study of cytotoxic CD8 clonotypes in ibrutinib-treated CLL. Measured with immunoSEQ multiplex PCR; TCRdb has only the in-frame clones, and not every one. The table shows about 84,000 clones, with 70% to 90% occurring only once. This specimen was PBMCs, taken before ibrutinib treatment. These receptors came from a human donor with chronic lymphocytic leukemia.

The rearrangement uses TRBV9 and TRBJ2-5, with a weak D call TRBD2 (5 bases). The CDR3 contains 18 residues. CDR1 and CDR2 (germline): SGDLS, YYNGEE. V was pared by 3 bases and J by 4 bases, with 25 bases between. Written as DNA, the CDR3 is TGTGCCAGCAGCGACCCCCTTCAGCGGCGGATAACCCCAGAGACCCAGTACTTC. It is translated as CASSDPLQRRITPETQYF. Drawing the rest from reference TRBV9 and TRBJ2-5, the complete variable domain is DSGVTQTPKHLITATGQRVTLRCSPRSGDLSVYWYQQSLDQGLQFLIQYYNGEERAKGNILERFSAQQFPDLHSELNLSSLELGDSALYFCASSDPLQRRITPETQYFGPGTRLLVL.

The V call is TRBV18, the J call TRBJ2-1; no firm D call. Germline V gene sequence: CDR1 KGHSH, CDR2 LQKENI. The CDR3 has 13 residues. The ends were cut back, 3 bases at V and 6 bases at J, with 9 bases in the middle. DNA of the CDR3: TGTGCCAGCTCACCTGTTCCCGTCAATGAGCAGTTCTTC. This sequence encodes CASSPVPVNEQFF.

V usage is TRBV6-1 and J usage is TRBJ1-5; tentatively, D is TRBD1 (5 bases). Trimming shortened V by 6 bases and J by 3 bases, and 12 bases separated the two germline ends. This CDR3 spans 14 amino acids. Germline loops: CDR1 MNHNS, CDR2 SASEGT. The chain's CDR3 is CASRPGTVNQPQHF. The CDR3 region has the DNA TGTGCCAGCAGACCCGGGACGGTCAATCAGCCCCAGCATTTT.

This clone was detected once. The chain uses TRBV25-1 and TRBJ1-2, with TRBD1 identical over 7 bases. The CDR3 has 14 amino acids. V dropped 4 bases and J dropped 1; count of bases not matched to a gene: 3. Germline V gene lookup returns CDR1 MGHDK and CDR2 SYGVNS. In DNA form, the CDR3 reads TGTGCCAGCAGTGCCTCAGGGGGTAACTATGGCTACACCTTC. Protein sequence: CASSASGGNYGYTF.

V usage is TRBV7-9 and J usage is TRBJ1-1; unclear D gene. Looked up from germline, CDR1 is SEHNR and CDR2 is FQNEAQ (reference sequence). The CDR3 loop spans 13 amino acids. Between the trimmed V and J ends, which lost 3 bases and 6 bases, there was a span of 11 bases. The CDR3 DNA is TGTGCCAGCAGCTTTTGGTCCAGCCCTGAAGCTTTCTTT. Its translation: CASSFWSSPEAFF.

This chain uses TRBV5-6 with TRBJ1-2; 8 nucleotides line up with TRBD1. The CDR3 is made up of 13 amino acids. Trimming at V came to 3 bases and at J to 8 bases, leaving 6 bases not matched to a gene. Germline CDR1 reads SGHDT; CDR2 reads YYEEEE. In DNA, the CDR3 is TGTGCCAGCAGCTACGGACAGGGAGGAGGCTACACCTTC. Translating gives CASSYGQGGGYTF. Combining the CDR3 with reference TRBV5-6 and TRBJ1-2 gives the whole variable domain DAGVTQSPTHLIKTRGQQVTLRCSPKSGHDTVSWYQQALGQGPQFIFQYYEEEERQRGNFPDRFSGHQFPNYSSELNVNALLLGDSALYLCASSYGQGGGYTFGSGTRLTVV.

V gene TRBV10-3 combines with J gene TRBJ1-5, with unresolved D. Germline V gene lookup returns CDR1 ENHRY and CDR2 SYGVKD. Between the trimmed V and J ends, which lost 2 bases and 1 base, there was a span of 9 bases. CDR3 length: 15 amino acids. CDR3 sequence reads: CAISEREQSNQPQHF. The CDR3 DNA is TGTGCCATCAGTGAGCGGGAGCAGAGCAATCAGCCCCAGCATTTT.

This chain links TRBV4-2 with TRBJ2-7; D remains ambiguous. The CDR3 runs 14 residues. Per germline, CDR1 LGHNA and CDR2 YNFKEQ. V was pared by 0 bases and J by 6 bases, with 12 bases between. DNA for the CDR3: TGTGCCAGCAGCCAAGATCCGAAGCCCTCCGAGCAGTACTTC. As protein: CASSQDPKPSEQYF.

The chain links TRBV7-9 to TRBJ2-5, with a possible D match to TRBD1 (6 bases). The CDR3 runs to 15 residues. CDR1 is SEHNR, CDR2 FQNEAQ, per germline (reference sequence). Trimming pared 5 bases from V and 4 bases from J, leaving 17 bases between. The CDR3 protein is CASSRTGGGAETQYF. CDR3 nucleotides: TGTGCCAGCAGCCGAACAGGTGGGGGCGCAGAGACCCAGTACTTC.

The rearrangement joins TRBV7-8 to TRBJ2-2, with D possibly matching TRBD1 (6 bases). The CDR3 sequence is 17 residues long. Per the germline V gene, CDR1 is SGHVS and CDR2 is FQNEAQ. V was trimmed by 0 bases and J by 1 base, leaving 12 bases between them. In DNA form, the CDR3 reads TGTGCCAGCAGCTTAGCCTTACTACAGGGGAACACCGGGGAGCTGTTTTTT. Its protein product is CASSLALLQGNTGELFF.

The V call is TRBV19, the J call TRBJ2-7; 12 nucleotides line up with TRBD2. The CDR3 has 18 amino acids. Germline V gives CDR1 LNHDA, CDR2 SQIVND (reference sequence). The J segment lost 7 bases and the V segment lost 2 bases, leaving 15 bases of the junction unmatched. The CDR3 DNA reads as TGTGCCAGTAGTATACCCCTCCGACTAGCGGGAGAAGGTGATGAGCAGTACTTC. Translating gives CASSIPLRLAGEGDEQYF.

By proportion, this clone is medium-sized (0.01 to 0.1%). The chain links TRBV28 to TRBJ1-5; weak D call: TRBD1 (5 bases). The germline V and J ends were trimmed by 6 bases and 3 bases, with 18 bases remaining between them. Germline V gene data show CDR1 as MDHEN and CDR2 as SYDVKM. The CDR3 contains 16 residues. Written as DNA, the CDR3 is TGTGCCAGCAGACCTCGACATGGGGGATACAATCAGCCCCAGCATTTT. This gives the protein CASRPRHGGYNQPQHF.

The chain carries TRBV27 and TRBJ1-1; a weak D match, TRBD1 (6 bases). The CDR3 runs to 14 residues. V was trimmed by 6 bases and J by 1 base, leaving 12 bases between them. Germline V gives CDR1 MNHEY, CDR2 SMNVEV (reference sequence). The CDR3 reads CASSPGRGNTEAFF. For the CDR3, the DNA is TGTGCCAGCAGCCCAGGCAGGGGGAACACTGAAGCTTTCTTT.

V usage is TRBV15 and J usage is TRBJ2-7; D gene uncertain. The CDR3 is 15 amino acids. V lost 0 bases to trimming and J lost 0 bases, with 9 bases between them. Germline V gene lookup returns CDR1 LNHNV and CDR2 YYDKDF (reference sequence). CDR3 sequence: CATSREDKGSYEQYF. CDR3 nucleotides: TGTGCCACCAGCAGAGAGGATAAGGGCTCCTACGAGCAGTACTTC.

The CDR3 sequence is CASSPKLAGGQSTGELFF. The CDR3 DNA sequence: TGCGCCAGCAGCCCAAAATTAGCGGGAGGCCAATCCACCGGGGAGCTGTTTTTT. This sequence joins TRBV5-1 and TRBJ2-2; the match to TRBD2 covers 10 bases. Trimming at V came to 4 bases and at J to 4 bases, leaving 13 bases not matched to a gene. This CDR3 spans 18 amino acids. From germline, CDR1 is SGHRS and CDR2 YFSETQ. Based on the CDR3 plus reference TRBV5-1 and TRBJ2-2, the full variable domain is KAGVTQTPRYLIKTRGQQVTLSCSPISGHRSVSWYQQTPGQGLQFLFEYFSETQRNKGNFPGRFSGRQFSNSRSEMNVSTLELGDSALYLCASSPKLAGGQSTGELFFGEGSRLTVL.

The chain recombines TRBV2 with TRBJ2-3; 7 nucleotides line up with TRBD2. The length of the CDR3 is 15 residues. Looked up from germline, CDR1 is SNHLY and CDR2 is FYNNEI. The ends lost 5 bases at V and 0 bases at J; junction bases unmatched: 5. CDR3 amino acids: CASSPLARSTDTQYF. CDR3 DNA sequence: TGTGCCAGCAGTCCACTAGCGCGAAGCACAGATACGCAGTATTTT.

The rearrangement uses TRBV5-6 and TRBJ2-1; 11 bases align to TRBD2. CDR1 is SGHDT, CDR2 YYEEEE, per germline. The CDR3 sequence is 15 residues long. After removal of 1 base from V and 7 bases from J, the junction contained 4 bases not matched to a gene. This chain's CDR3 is CASSLTSGRRNEQFF. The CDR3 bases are TGTGCCAGCAGCTTGACTAGCGGGAGAAGGAATGAGCAGTTCTTC. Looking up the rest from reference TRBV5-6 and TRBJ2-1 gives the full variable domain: DAGVTQSPTHLIKTRGQQVTLRCSPKSGHDTVSWYQQALGQGPQFIFQYYEEEERQRGNFPDRFSGHQFPNYSSELNVNALLLGDSALYLCASSLTSGRRNEQFFGPGTRLTVL.

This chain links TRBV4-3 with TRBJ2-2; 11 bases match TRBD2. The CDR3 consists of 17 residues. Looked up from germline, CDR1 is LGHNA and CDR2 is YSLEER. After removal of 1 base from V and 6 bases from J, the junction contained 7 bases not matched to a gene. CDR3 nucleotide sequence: TGCGCCAGCAGCCAAGCCCCTAGCGGGAGGATTTCCGGGGAGCTGTTTTTT. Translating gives CASSQAPSGRISGELFF.

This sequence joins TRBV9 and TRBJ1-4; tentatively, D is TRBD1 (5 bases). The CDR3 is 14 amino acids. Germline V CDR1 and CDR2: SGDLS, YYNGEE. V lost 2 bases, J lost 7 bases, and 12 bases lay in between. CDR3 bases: TGTGCCAGCAGCGTTTCCGGGGGGACTGAAAAACTGTTTTTT. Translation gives CASSVSGGTEKLFF.

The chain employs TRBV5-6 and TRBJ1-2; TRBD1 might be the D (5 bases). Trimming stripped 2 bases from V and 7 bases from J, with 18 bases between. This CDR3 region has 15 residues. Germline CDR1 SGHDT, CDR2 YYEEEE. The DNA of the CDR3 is TGTGCCAGCAGCTTCTCCGGGACGAAAAAGCGTGGCTACACCTTC. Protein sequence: CASSFSGTKKRGYTF. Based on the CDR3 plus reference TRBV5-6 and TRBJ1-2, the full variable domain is DAGVTQSPTHLIKTRGQQVTLRCSPKSGHDTVSWYQQALGQGPQFIFQYYEEEERQRGNFPDRFSGHQFPNYSSELNVNALLLGDSALYLCASSFSGTKKRGYTFGSGTRLTVV.